The 23 T cell receptor beta chains below all came from one sample that was sequenced in a study of shared clonotypes between healthy human individuals. Profiled with immunoSEQ multiplex PCR; TCRdb holds only in-frame clones, not every one. This sample carries 1.4 million or so clones, 98% of them seen once, and the ten largest clones take 0.36%. The sequenced material came from naive CD4+ T cells sorted from blood. Subset specified: CD45RA+ positively selected. Receptor source: a man younger than 40 in good health.

The chain joins TRBV5-6 to TRBJ1-1, with D possibly TRBD1 on 5 matching bases. Germline V gives CDR1 SGHDT, CDR2 YYEEEE. Trimming shortened V by 4 bases and J by 0 bases, and 16 bases separated the two germline ends. This CDR3 comprises 16 residues. The CDR3 here is CASSSHRFILNTEAFF. The CDR3 bases are TGTGCCAGCAGCAGCCACAGGTTTATCTTGAACACTGAAGCTTTCTTT.

The chain combines TRBV6-6 with TRBJ2-1; perhaps TRBD2 as D (6 bases). The length of the CDR3 is 13 residues. The germline V gene has CDR1 MNHNY and CDR2 SVGAGI (reference sequence). Trimming left V 9 bases short and J 6 bases short, with 15 bases between. CDR3 loop: CASLRGSANEQFF. The CDR3 region has the DNA TGTGCCAGTCTGCGGGGATCCGCCAATGAGCAGTTCTTC.

The V and J genes are TRBV5-4 and TRBJ1-3, with TRBD1 matching over 7 bases. CDR3 size: 14 residues. Germline loops: CDR1 SGHNT, CDR2 YYREEE (reference sequence). Unmatched junction bases numbered 4, after V lost 4 bases and J lost 3 bases. The DNA of the CDR3 is TGTGCCAGCAGCGTCCAGGGGGGTGGAAACACCATATATTTT. It translates to CASSVQGGGNTIYF.

The V call is TRBV15, the J call TRBJ1-5; 12 bases map to TRBD1. V dropped 1 base and J dropped 4; count of bases not matched to a gene: 14. Germline assignment: CDR1 LNHNV and CDR2 YYDKDF (reference sequence). CDR3 length equals 20 residues. For the CDR3, the DNA is TGTGCCACCAGCAGAGCTTGGGGGACAGGGGGCTTAGGGAGAAATCAGCCCCAGCATTTT. Its translation is CATSRAWGTGGLGRNQPQHF.

The V and J genes are TRBV7-2 and TRBJ2-3; 9 bases map to TRBD1. Losses at the gene ends were 5 bases for V and 9 bases for J; bases not matched to a gene: 9. In germline, CDR1 is SGHTA, CDR2 FQGNSA. The CDR3 is 14 residues long. The CDR3 nucleotides read TGTGCCAGCAGCCAGGACAGGGGACGGGGAACGCAGTATTTT. Its translation: CASSQDRGRGTQYF. The entire variable domain, with the rest obtained from reference TRBV7-2 and TRBJ2-3, is as follows: GAGVSQSPSNKVTEKGKDVELRCDPISGHTALYWYRQSLGQGLEFLIYFQGNSAPDKSGLPSDRFSAERTGGSVSTLTIQRTQQEDSAVYLCASSQDRGRGTQYFGPGTRLTVL.

The V and J genes are TRBV2 and TRBJ1-5; D is unclear. CDR1 and CDR2 (germline): SNHLY, FYNNEI. V dropped 8 bases and J dropped 5 bases, with 10 bases sitting between them. CDR3 length: 12 amino acids. The CDR3 loop reads CASRRLDQPQHF. CDR3 nucleotide sequence: TGTGCCAGCCGGAGACTGGATCAGCCCCAGCATTTT. The complete variable domain, with remaining parts taken from reference TRBV2 and TRBJ1-5, reads EPEVTQTPSHQVTQMGQEVILRCVPISNHLYFYWYRQILGQKVEFLVSFYNNEISEKSEIFDDQFSVERPDGSNFTLKIRSTKLEDSAMYFCASRRLDQPQHFGDGTRLSIL.

CDR3 bases: TGTGCCATCAGGGAATCCCAAGAGACCCAGTACTTC. It is translated as CAIRESQETQYF. The V call is TRBV10-3, the J call TRBJ2-5; no clear D gene. Per germline, CDR1 ENHRY and CDR2 SYGVKD. V dropped 6 bases and J dropped 1 base, with 6 bases sitting between them. This CDR3 comprises 12 residues.

The rearrangement joins TRBV29-1 to TRBJ2-3; 7 positions agree with TRBD2. Germline V gene lookup returns CDR1 SQVTM and CDR2 ANQGSEA. V lost 7 bases and J lost 6; bases outside the gene matches: 13. The CDR3 is made up of 14 amino acids. CDR3 in DNA: TGCAGCGCCCCCCATTGGGAGGGCGGGGATACGCAGTATTTT. It codes for CSAPHWEGGDTQYF.

The genes are TRBV28 and TRBJ2-5; 9 bases fit TRBD1. The CDR3 totals 15 residues. The trim removed 3 bases at V and 2 bases at J, leaving 4 bases unmatched. Germline V gene sequence: CDR1 MDHEN, CDR2 SYDVKM. As DNA, the CDR3 is TGTGCCAGCAGTTTTAAAGACAGGGGGCAAGAGACCCAGTACTTC. It codes for CASSFKDRGQETQYF.

The chain carries TRBV19 and TRBJ2-1, with D possibly being TRBD1 (5 bases). The CDR3 is made up of 15 amino acids. The germline CDR1 and CDR2 sequences are LNHDA and SQIVND (reference sequence). Trimming took off 0 bases at V and 3 bases at J, with 9 bases between the two ends. In nucleotides, the CDR3 is TGTGCCAGTAGTATAGATCCCGACAGCTACAATGAGCAGTTCTTC. Amino acids: CASSIDPDSYNEQFF.

V is TRBV4-1 and J is TRBJ2-5, with D possibly matching TRBD1 (6 bases). Deletions cut 0 bases from V and 0 bases from J, with 8 bases between. This CDR3 is built from 15 residues. In germline, CDR1 is MGHRA, CDR2 YSYEKL. DNA of the CDR3: TGCGCCAGCAGCCAAGACGGACAGTACCAAGAGACCCAGTACTTC. This encodes CASSQDGQYQETQYF.

V is TRBV6-5 and J is TRBJ1-4; D call uncertain. Trimming took 9 bases from V and 8 from J, leaving 10 bases between them. This CDR3 contains 11 residues. Germline V gene sequence: CDR1 MNHEY, CDR2 SVGAGI. The CDR3 bases are TGTGCCAGTGGACGGACGGAAAAACTGTTTTTT. The encoded protein is CASGRTEKLFF.

As for this clone: This sample also contains other DNA sequences that code for the same CDR3. V gene TRBV5-8 combines with J gene TRBJ2-2; D could derive from TRBD1 or TRBD2 (5 bases each). V was trimmed by 2 bases and J by 6 bases, leaving 8 bases between them. The CDR3 covers 13 residues. In germline, CDR1 is SGHTS, CDR2 YDEGEE. CDR3 sequence: CASSFRGAGELFF. Here the CDR3 DNA reads TGTGCCAGCAGCTTCCGAGGGGCCGGGGAGCTGTTTTTT.

This clone was observed a single time. The chain links TRBV10-3 to TRBJ1-2; possibly TRBD1 for D (5 bases). CDR3 length: 14 residues. The germline V gene has CDR1 ENHRY and CDR2 SYGVKD. Trimming took off 1 base at V and 7 bases at J, with 13 bases between the two ends. The CDR3 region is CAISEYKSTGGYTF. CDR3 in DNA: TGTGCCATCAGTGAGTATAAAAGCACAGGTGGCTACACCTTC.

The chain employs TRBV5-6 and TRBJ1-5, with D unclear. Deletions cut 3 bases from V and 1 base from J, with 5 bases between. CDR1 and CDR2 from the germline V gene are SGHDT and YYEEEE. This CDR3 spans 13 amino acids. CDR3 DNA: TGTGCCAGCAGCTCGGGGAGCAATCAGCCCCAGCATTTT. Protein product: CASSSGSNQPQHF.

The rearrangement joins TRBV7-9 to TRBJ2-5, with 7 bases matching TRBD2. CDR3 length: 15 residues. With V trimmed by 6 bases and J by 4 bases, 11 bases remained unmatched. CDR1 is SEHNR and CDR2 is FQNEAQ in the germline V gene (reference sequence). This CDR3 reads CASRPTPPGGETQYF. CDR3 bases: TGTGCCAGCAGACCTACCCCTCCGGGAGGAGAGACCCAGTACTTC. Using reference TRBV7-9 and TRBJ2-5 for the parts outside the CDR3, the full variable domain is DTGVSQNPRHKITKRGQNVTFRCDPISEHNRLYWYRQTLGQGPEFLTYFQNEAQLEKSRLLSDRFSAERPKGSFSTLEIQRTEQGDSAMYLCASRPTPPGGETQYFGPGTRLLVL.

V usage is TRBV6-1 and J usage is TRBJ1-1; D is ambiguous. CDR3 length: 13 residues. The V and J ends lost 2 bases and 7 bases respectively, with 11 bases between them. Looked up from germline, CDR1 is MNHNS and CDR2 is SASEGT. In DNA, the CDR3 is TGTGCCAGCAGTGAATCCAGGCACCTTGAAGCTTTCTTT. Translation gives CASSESRHLEAFF.

J is TRBJ2-7 and V is TRBV6-1; maybe TRBD2 (5 bases). Trimming removed 1 base at V and 0 bases at J, with 13 bases between. CDR1 and CDR2 (germline): MNHNS, SASEGT. This CDR3 has 16 residues. The DNA for the CDR3 is TGTGCCAGCAGTGAAGGGTTAGGACTCAGCTCCTACGAGCAGTACTTC. Protein sequence: CASSEGLGLSSYEQYF.

The chain couples TRBV19 to TRBJ1-2; D is perhaps TRBD1 (6 bases). Per germline, CDR1 LNHDA and CDR2 SQIVND (reference sequence). The V end was cut by 7 bases, the J end by 5 bases, with 17 bases between. The CDR3 sequence is 14 residues long. The CDR3 region is CASIALGAPYGYTF. CDR3 in DNA: TGTGCCAGTATCGCCTTGGGGGCGCCGTATGGCTACACCTTC.

The rearrangement links TRBV28 to TRBJ2-2; 10 bases line up with TRBD2. V shed 9 bases, J shed 7 bases, and the junction held 8 bases outside the gene matches. The CDR3 has 14 amino acids. Germline V CDR1 and CDR2: MDHEN, SYDVKM. The CDR3 bases are TGTGCCAGTATAACCGGGACTAGCGTCGGGGAGCTGTTTTTT. Translation gives CASITGTSVGELFF.

The chain links TRBV14 to TRBJ1-5, with D hard to call. CDR3 size: 13 residues. V lost 1 base and J lost 6, with 7 bases in between. The germline CDR1 and CDR2 sequences are SGHDN and FVKESK. In nucleotides, the CDR3 is TGTGCCAGCAGCCAAGGCCTGGGTCAGCCCCAGCATTTT. This sequence encodes CASSQGLGQPQHF.

The V and J genes are TRBV5-1 and TRBJ2-7, with D possibly being TRBD2 (6 bases). Germline CDR1 reads SGHRS; CDR2 reads YFSETQ. CDR3 length: 15 amino acids. Trimming pared 1 base from V and 3 bases from J, leaving 14 bases between. The CDR3 region has the DNA TGCGCCAGCAGCTTGATCGGGAGTGGGGACTACGAGCAGTACTTC. This codes for CASSLIGSGDYEQYF.

The rearrangement uses TRBV2 and TRBJ2-1; D is undetermined. The CDR3 spans 14 residues. Germline CDR1 and CDR2: SNHLY and FYNNEI. The V and J ends lost 11 bases and 4 bases respectively, with 18 bases between them. The CDR3, as DNA: TGTGCCGGCGCGTGGAGACTGGATTACAATGAGCAGTTCTTC. Its translation: CAGAWRLDYNEQFF.